A selection of T cell receptor beta chains follows, all from one sample in a study of T cells in Graves' hyperthyroidism and ophthalmopathy. Each CDR3 protein is one row after TCRdb ran MiXCR on the multiplex PCR reads. Of about 560,000 distinct CDR3 sequences detected, over 15% appear once; the ten largest clones hold about 17%. The sequencing input was blood. These receptors came from a woman aged 18-29 years with Graves' hyperthyroidism. CDR3s include the opening cysteine and the closing phenylalanine or tryptophan. D genes are given only for firm matches. For some rows the clone size is stated as once, few or many, or as a class when expanded; others skip it.

abundance: -
j_gene: TRBJ2-1
d_gene: TRBD2
v_gene: TRBV28
CDR3aa: CASVESGRAGEQFF
CDR3nt: TGTGCCAGCGTGGAGAGCGGGAGGGCCGGTGAGCAGTTCTTC

abundance: many
j_gene: TRBJ2-1
d_gene: TRBD2
v_gene: TRBV28
CDR3aa: CASSIAGVLNEQFF
CDR3nt: TGTGCCAGCAGTATAGCGGGAGTGTTGAATGAGCAGTTCTTC

abundance: -
j_gene: TRBJ2-7
d_gene: TRBD1
v_gene: TRBV29-1
CDR3aa: CSVEDTRPGQGAYEQYF
CDR3nt: TGCAGCGTTGAAGATACGCGGCCGGGACAGGGGGCCTACGAGCAGTACTTC

abundance: medium-sized
j_gene: TRBJ2-3
d_gene: -
v_gene: TRBV28
CDR3aa: CATLGSGSDTQYF
CDR3nt: TGTGCCACACTCGGTTCAGGCTCAGATACGCAGTATTTT

abundance: many
j_gene: TRBJ2-7
d_gene: TRBD1
v_gene: TRBV29-1
CDR3aa: CSAGRTGRGYEQYF
CDR3nt: TGCAGCGCCGGACGGACAGGGCGAGGGTACGAGCAGTACTTC

abundance: -
j_gene: TRBJ2-1
d_gene: TRBD2
v_gene: TRBV10-3
CDR3aa: CAINSPGGPYNEQFF
CDR3nt: TGTGCCATCAATTCGCCGGGAGGGCCTTACAATGAGCAGTTCTTC

abundance: -
j_gene: TRBJ2-5
d_gene: TRBD2
v_gene: TRBV4-2
CDR3aa: CASSQGTSGGAETQYF
CDR3nt: TGTGCCAGCAGCCAAGGGACTAGCGGGGGGGCAGAGACCCAGTACTTC

abundance: -
j_gene: TRBJ1-1
d_gene: -
v_gene: TRBV30
CDR3aa: CAWSDQDRPFF
CDR3nt: TGTGCCTGGAGTGATCAGGACCGCCCTTTCTTT

abundance: many
j_gene: TRBJ2-7
d_gene: -
v_gene: TRBV20-1
CDR3aa: CSARDQGKWSYEQYF
CDR3nt: TGCAGTGCTAGAGATCAGGGGAAGTGGTCCTACGAGCAGTACTTC

abundance: few
j_gene: TRBJ2-1
d_gene: TRBD2
v_gene: TRBV6-1
CDR3aa: CASSLSGRGRNEQFF
CDR3nt: TGTGCCAGCAGCTTGAGCGGGAGAGGGAGAAATGAGCAGTTCTTC

abundance: few
j_gene: TRBJ2-1
d_gene: TRBD2
v_gene: TRBV5-1
CDR3aa: CASSETSGSSYNKQFF
CDR3nt: TGCGCCAGCAGCGAAACTAGCGGGAGCTCCTACAATAAGCAGTTCTTC

abundance: -
j_gene: TRBJ2-3
d_gene: TRBD1
v_gene: TRBV6-1
CDR3aa: CASSESPGGQGADTQYF
CDR3nt: TGTGCCAGCAGTGAATCTCCTGGGGGACAGGGAGCAGATACGCAGTATTTT

abundance: many
j_gene: TRBJ2-7
d_gene: TRBD1
v_gene: TRBV2
CDR3aa: CASKQGLSSYEQYF
CDR3nt: TGTGCCAGCAAACAGGGGCTCAGTTCCTACGAGCAGTACTTC

abundance: -
j_gene: TRBJ2-3
d_gene: -
v_gene: TRBV14
CDR3aa: CASRAGSTDTQYF
CDR3nt: TGTGCCAGCAGGGCGGGTAGCACAGATACGCAGTATTTT

abundance: -
j_gene: TRBJ2-3
d_gene: -
v_gene: TRBV6-1
CDR3aa: CASEQGTDTQYF
CDR3nt: TGTGCCAGCGAACAGGGAACAGATACGCAGTATTTT

abundance: few
j_gene: TRBJ2-7
d_gene: TRBD2
v_gene: TRBV7-9
CDR3aa: CAELGTRGEQYF
CDR3nt: TGTGCTGAACTCGGGACTAGAGGCGAGCAGTACTTC

abundance: few
j_gene: TRBJ2-7
d_gene: -
v_gene: TRBV5-1
CDR3aa: CASSLGSGNYEQYF
CDR3nt: TGCGCCAGCAGCTTGGGTTCGGGGAACTACGAGCAGTACTTC

abundance: many
j_gene: TRBJ1-2
d_gene: -
v_gene: TRBV7-8
CDR3aa: CASSPGTSPYGYTF
CDR3nt: TGTGCCAGCAGCCCAGGGACGTCGCCCTATGGCTACACCTTC

abundance: -
j_gene: TRBJ1-6
d_gene: TRBD1
v_gene: TRBV2
CDR3aa: CASRTQLRTGARYSPLHF
CDR3nt: TGTGCCAGCAGGACACAACTAAGGACAGGGGCGCGGTATTCACCCCTCCACTTT

abundance: -
j_gene: TRBJ2-7
d_gene: TRBD2
v_gene: TRBV4-2
CDR3aa: CASSQEVGRGPYEQYF
CDR3nt: TGTGCCAGCAGCCAAGAGGTCGGGAGGGGACCCTACGAGCAGTACTTC

abundance: many
j_gene: TRBJ2-3
d_gene: -
v_gene: TRBV2
CDR3aa: CASSETPDTQYF
CDR3nt: TGTGCCAGCAGTGAAACCCCGGATACGCAGTATTTT

abundance: many
j_gene: TRBJ2-5
d_gene: -
v_gene: TRBV28
CDR3aa: CASRSGWETQYF
CDR3nt: TGTGCCAGCCGGTCCGGTTGGGAGACCCAGTACTTC

abundance: -
j_gene: TRBJ2-3
d_gene: TRBD1
v_gene: TRBV10-3
CDR3aa: CAIRDTGGSDTQYF
CDR3nt: TGTGCCATCAGGGATACAGGGGGCTCAGATACGCAGTATTTT

abundance: -
j_gene: TRBJ1-3
d_gene: -
v_gene: TRBV28
CDR3aa: CASTPGGASGNTIYF
CDR3nt: TGTGCCAGCACCCCGGGGGGGGCGAGTGGAAACACCATATATTTT

abundance: many
j_gene: TRBJ2-7
d_gene: -
v_gene: TRBV7-9
CDR3aa: CASSLAIGYEQYF
CDR3nt: TGTGCCAGCAGCTTAGCGATTGGCTACGAGCAGTACTTC

abundance: many
j_gene: TRBJ2-7
d_gene: -
v_gene: TRBV5-6
CDR3aa: CASSLVGRSYEQYF
CDR3nt: TGTGCCAGCAGCTTGGTTGGGAGATCCTACGAGCAGTACTTC

abundance: -
j_gene: TRBJ2-6
d_gene: -
v_gene: TRBV18
CDR3aa: CASSKGRATSSGANVLTF
CDR3nt: TGTGCCAGCTCAAAGGGCAGAGCTACAAGCTCTGGGGCCAACGTCCTGACTTTC

abundance: -
j_gene: TRBJ1-3
d_gene: TRBD1
v_gene: TRBV15
CDR3aa: CATSRERQGAGNTIYF
CDR3nt: TGTGCCACCAGCAGAGAGCGGCAGGGGGCTGGAAACACCATATATTTT

abundance: -
j_gene: TRBJ2-3
d_gene: TRBD2
v_gene: TRBV6-1
CDR3aa: CASRKSGAIPGDTQYF
CDR3nt: TGTGCCAGCAGAAAAAGCGGGGCGATTCCAGGAGATACGCAGTATTTT

abundance: -
j_gene: TRBJ2-5
d_gene: -
v_gene: TRBV4-3
CDR3aa: CASSQDYGAGETQYF
CDR3nt: TGCGCCAGCAGCCAAGATTACGGCGCTGGGGAGACCCAGTACTTC